The rows below give T cell receptor beta chains drawn from one sample of a study of cytomegalovirus exposure and HLA in healthy donors. The data were produced by immunoSEQ multiplex PCR, yet TCRdb's version contains in-frame clones alone and is incomplete. This table has about 110,000 clones, under 85% appearing once. Material: PBMCs. The receptors come from a young man in good health and CMV-seropositive. Both conserved end residues are part of each CDR3. A clone size is listed for some rows: how often the clone was seen (once, few, many), or a class if it is expanded.

v_call clone_size cdr3_aa
TRBV6-6 . CASSYWEGGNTIYF
TRBV7-9 . CASSLVDRSYEQYF
TRBV4-1 . CASSQGQGGTDTQYF
TRBV30 . CAWSRHSGSTDTQYF
TRBV7-2 . CASSLGGQGYGYTF
TRBV5-6 few CASSLMTRAYEQYF
TRBV15 . CATRPRAAGEKLFF
TRBV7-2 . CASSPTTAESHEQYF
TRBV2 . CASRGDRGSTDTQYF
TRBV7-3 once CASSHTSGGSTGELFF
TRBV14 few CASSQDSGSGGTEAFF
TRBV6-4 . CASSDWNSGLHSPLHF
TRBV18 . CASSGAGTSGFETQYF
TRBV2 . CASSEIRLAGNNEQFF
TRBV7-2 . CASSLDRDRGRGYTF
TRBV5-6 . CASSSRQGFSYEQYF
TRBV27 . CASRGQETQYF
TRBV7-9 . CASSPGVGNQPQHF
TRBV4-1 . CASSQGAGGVTEAFF
TRBV7-3 few CASSISGGVYNEQFF
TRBV2 . CASREGQGGQPQHF
TRBV23-1 . CASSQSGGIDTQYF
TRBV18 . CASSPYPGGTEAFF
TRBV7-2 . CASSLEGQGIGSYEQYF
TRBV5-1 . CASSLARSYEQYF
TRBV9 . CASSPRQGSYGYTF
TRBV7-9 . CASSLVRQGAGELFF
TRBV28 . CASLGGETQYF
TRBV10-3 . CAISGGRLDYNEQFF
TRBV7-9 . CASSPPRGLSTDTQYF
TRBV7-9 . CASRPGQANTGELFF
TRBV7-2 . CATSGGIGTDTQYF
TRBV19 few CASSKGSEAFF
TRBV7-9 . CASSLDSDRYSYEQYF
TRBV7-6 . CASSLDRGNSPLHF
TRBV7-9 . CSSSFPGSTRAGGKETQYF
TRBV2 . CASSDPAGAKGDTQYF
TRBV10-3 . CAIASGLLNEQFF
TRBV5-6 . CASSFLTSSYEQYF
TRBV11-2 . CASSLQLLSREQYF
TRBV2 . CASSEEGQDTEAFF
TRBV29-1 . CSAGQGAYEQYF